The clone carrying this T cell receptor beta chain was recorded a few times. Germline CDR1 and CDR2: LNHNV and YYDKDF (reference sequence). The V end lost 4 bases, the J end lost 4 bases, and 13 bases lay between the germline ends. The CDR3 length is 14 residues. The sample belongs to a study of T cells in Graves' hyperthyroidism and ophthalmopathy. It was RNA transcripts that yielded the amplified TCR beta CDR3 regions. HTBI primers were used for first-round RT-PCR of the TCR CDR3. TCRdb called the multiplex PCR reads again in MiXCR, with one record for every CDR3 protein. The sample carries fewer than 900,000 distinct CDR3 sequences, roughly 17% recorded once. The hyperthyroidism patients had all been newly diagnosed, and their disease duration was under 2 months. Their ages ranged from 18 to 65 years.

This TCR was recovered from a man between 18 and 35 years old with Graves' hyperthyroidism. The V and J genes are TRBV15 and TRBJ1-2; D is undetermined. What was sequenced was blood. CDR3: CATSKPGRSYGYTF. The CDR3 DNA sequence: TGTGCCACCAGCAAGCCAGGTCGCTCCTATGGCTACACCTTC.